The 28 T cell receptor beta chains reported below all come from one sample, sequenced in a study of blood T cell repertoires in COVID-19. Sequenced by immunoSEQ multiplex PCR; TCRdb stores in-frame clones only, minus some. Among under 100,000 clones listed, over 70% were seen once. The sequencing sample was made of peripheral blood. Source of these receptors: a man of 80 years or more with active or convalescent COVID-19.

This chain joins TRBV24-1 and TRBJ2-1; a possible D gene is TRBD2 (5 bases). Trimming took 8 bases from V and 9 from J, leaving 10 bases between them. Germline loops: CDR1 KGHDR, CDR2 SFDVKD. The CDR3 runs 11 residues. The CDR3 nucleotides read TGTGCCACCACCAGAAGCGGTGAGCAGTTCTTC. Protein: CATTRSGEQFF.

The CDR3 is CASSFGVRGSYNEQFF. CDR3 in DNA: TGTGCCAGCAGCTTCGGGGTACGTGGGTCCTACAATGAGCAGTTCTTC. This sequence joins TRBV5-5 and TRBJ2-1, with TRBD2 as a possible D gene (5 bases). Trimming left V 2 bases short and J 1 base short, with 13 bases between. The CDR3 consists of 16 residues. Germline-derived CDR1 and CDR2 are SGHKS and YYEKEE (reference sequence). Full variable domain (outside the CDR3, taken from reference TRBV5-5 and TRBJ2-1): DAGVTQSPTHLIKTRGQQVTLRCSPISGHKSVSWYQQVLGQGPQFIFQYYEKEERGRGNFPDRFSARQFPNYSSELNVNALLLGDSALYLCASSFGVRGSYNEQFFGPGTRLTVL.

V usage is TRBV6-1 and J usage is TRBJ1-1; D is possibly TRBD1 (5 bases). The CDR3 runs 14 residues. The ends were cut back, 2 bases at V and 0 bases at J, with 7 bases in the middle. Germline-derived CDR1 and CDR2 are MNHNS and SASEGT. The CDR3 DNA is TGTGCCAGCAGTGAACTGACAGTGAACACTGAAGCTTTCTTT. This codes for CASSELTVNTEAFF.

The chain combines TRBV7-2 with TRBJ1-2; D is unresolved. V lost 1 base to trimming and J lost 5 bases, with 8 bases between them. The germline gives CDR1 SGHTA, CDR2 FQGNSA. The CDR3 contains 13 residues. CDR3 amino acids: CASSLEALYGYTF. The CDR3 DNA reads TGTGCCAGCAGCTTAGAGGCACTATATGGCTACACCTTC.

A single count supports this clone. The chain employs TRBV11-2 and TRBJ2-1, with 7 nucleotides matching TRBD2. Trimming cost V 2 bases and J 4 bases; bases outside gene matches: 5. The CDR3 consists of 15 residues. Germline V gene lookup returns CDR1 SGHAT and CDR2 FQNNGV. CDR3 DNA: TGTGCCAGCAGCTTACTGCGGGGGAGATACAATGAGCAGTTCTTC. Translating it yields CASSLLRGRYNEQFF.

This clone was observed a handful of times. The genes are TRBV7-3 and TRBJ1-1; unclear D gene. Trimming cost V 2 bases and J 1 base, with 11 bases left between them. CDR3 length: 15 amino acids. Germline values: CDR1 SGHTA, CDR2 FQGTGA. CDR3 protein: CASSLVRQQNTEAFF. Written as DNA, the CDR3 is TGTGCCAGCAGCTTAGTACGACAACAGAACACTGAAGCTTTCTTT.

This chain uses TRBV15 with TRBJ2-5, with D perhaps matching TRBD1 (6 bases). The V and J ends lost 0 bases and 2 bases respectively, with 10 bases between them. This CDR3 comprises 15 residues. CDR1 and CDR2 from the germline V gene are LNHNV and YYDKDF (reference sequence). CDR3 protein: CATSRDRQGQETQYF. CDR3 DNA: TGTGCCACCAGCAGAGATCGGCAGGGGCAAGAGACCCAGTACTTC.

This chain connects TRBV3-1 (or the pseudogene TRBV3-2) to TRBJ1-2; D uncertain. Trimming left V 0 bases short and J 3 bases short, with 11 bases between. From germline, CDR1 is LGHDT and CDR2 YNNKEL (reference sequence). CDR3 length: 15 amino acids. CDR3 residues: CASSQDRSGDYGYTF. CDR3 DNA sequence: TGTGCCAGCAGCCAAGATCGGAGCGGGGACTATGGCTACACCTTC.

The chain recombines TRBV9 with TRBJ2-2; a weak D match, TRBD1 (6 bases). V shed 4 bases and J shed 1 base, with 11 bases lying between them. Germline CDR1 SGDLS, CDR2 YYNGEE. The CDR3 runs 15 residues. The CDR3 spells CASSPRGQNTGELFF. CDR3 DNA sequence: TGTGCCAGCAGCCCACGGGGACAGAACACCGGGGAGCTGTTTTTT.

This clone has only one observation. The chain employs TRBV18 and TRBJ2-7; 8 bases are a match to TRBD1. CDR1 KGHSH and CDR2 LQKENI come from the germline V gene. J lost 1 base, V lost 5 bases, and 10 bases had no gene match. This CDR3 is built from 16 residues. CDR3 sequence (DNA): TGTGCCAGCTCAGGGGTGGGGACAGGCGCTTCCTACGAGCAGTACTTC. This translates into CASSGVGTGASYEQYF.

This chain connects TRBV18 to TRBJ1-5; D may be TRBD1 (5 bases). V dropped 6 bases and J dropped 0 bases, with 12 bases sitting between them. Germline V gene sequence: CDR1 KGHSH, CDR2 LQKENI. CDR3 length: 15 residues. The chain's CDR3 is CASSAGLYSNQPQHF. In DNA, the CDR3 is TGTGCCAGCTCCGCGGGACTCTATAGCAATCAGCCCCAGCATTTT.

Only one count was recorded for this clone. The chain is built from TRBV6-4 and TRBJ1-5; 7 bases fit TRBD1. Germline-derived CDR1 and CDR2 are MRHNA and SNTAGT. The CDR3 is 14 amino acids. J lost 7 bases, V lost 6 bases, and 9 bases had no gene match. CDR3 residues: CASSPGAGGQPQHF. Here the CDR3 DNA reads TGTGCCAGCAGCCCGGGGGCAGGGGGACAGCCCCAGCATTTT.

This clone has more than one count but fewer than ten. J is TRBJ2-5 and V is TRBV7-2, with a weak D call TRBD1 (6 bases). This CDR3 is 15 amino acids long. Looked up from germline, CDR1 is SGHTA and CDR2 is FQGNSA. V lost 4 bases and J 1 base, leaving 13 bases between the germline ends. The CDR3 sequence: CASSSYTGSQETQYF. CDR3 DNA sequence: TGTGCCAGCAGCTCCTACACAGGGTCCCAAGAGACCCAGTACTTC.

The V gene is TRBV9, the J gene TRBJ2-7, with TRBD1 identical over 7 bases. This CDR3 is built from 14 residues. J gave up 6 bases and V 1 base, and 7 bases lay outside the gene matches. CDR1 is SGDLS and CDR2 is YYNGEE in the germline V gene. The DNA for the CDR3 is TGTGCCAGCAGCGTACATGACAGGGTTGGCGAGCAGTACTTC. This translates into CASSVHDRVGEQYF.

The rearrangement links TRBV30 to TRBJ1-5; no clear D gene. The CDR3 loop spans 14 amino acids. V dropped 0 bases and J dropped 6 bases, with 12 bases sitting between them. Per germline, CDR1 GTSNPN and CDR2 SVGIG (reference sequence). The CDR3 sequence: CAWSVPGRVQPQHF. The CDR3 nucleotides are TGTGCCTGGAGTGTCCCCGGGAGAGTTCAGCCCCAGCATTTT.

This clone was observed once. This chain joins TRBV7-2 and TRBJ2-5; 10 nucleotides match TRBD2. Germline V gene data show CDR1 as SGHTA and CDR2 as FQGNSA. V was pared by 1 base and J by 4 bases, with 6 bases of the junction left unmatched. The CDR3 is 16 amino acids. CDR3 sequence reads: CASSLVGSSGGETQYF. CDR3 nucleotide sequence: TGTGCCAGCAGCTTAGTGGGGTCTAGCGGGGGAGAGACCCAGTACTTC.

The genes are TRBV6-5 and TRBJ2-5; D is undetermined. Germline values: CDR1 MNHEY, CDR2 SVGAGI. The CDR3 is 13 amino acids. V dropped 7 bases and J dropped 5 bases, with 14 bases sitting between them. The DNA for the CDR3 is TGTGCCAGCATAGGCCAACAGTGGGAGACCCAGTACTTC. It specifies CASIGQQWETQYF.

The rearrangement uses TRBV18 and TRBJ2-7; 7 nucleotides line up with TRBD2. The CDR3 totals 13 residues. Germline assignment: CDR1 KGHSH and CDR2 LQKENI. V gave up 8 bases and J gave up 3 bases; unmatched junction bases: 7. The CDR3 is CASGPREGYEQYF. In DNA form, the CDR3 reads TGTGCCAGCGGACCGAGGGAGGGCTACGAGCAGTACTTC.

In DNA, the CDR3 is TGTGCCACCAGCAGTCGCGGGACAGGTGGTGGAAACACCATATATTTT. Its translation: CATSSRGTGGGNTIYF. The chain has TRBV15 and TRBJ1-3, with 8 positions matching TRBD1. Trimming at V came to 3 bases and at J to 3 bases, leaving 7 bases not matched to a gene. Per the germline V gene, CDR1 is LNHNV and CDR2 is YYDKDF (reference sequence). The CDR3 covers 16 residues.

This chain uses TRBV11-2 with TRBJ1-6; D call uncertain. CDR3 length: 15 amino acids. Trimming removed 1 base at V and 3 bases at J, with 7 bases between. The germline gives CDR1 SGHAT, CDR2 FQNNGV. CDR3: CASSLAGNYNSPLHF. CDR3 in DNA: TGTGCCAGCAGCTTAGCGGGGAACTATAATTCACCCCTCCACTTT.

The genes are TRBV3-1 (or the pseudogene TRBV3-2) and TRBJ2-3, with 10 bases lining up with TRBD2. Germline V lookup: CDR1 LGHDT, CDR2 YNNKEL (reference sequence). This CDR3 has 12 amino acids. V was clipped by 5 bases and J by 12 bases; unmatched bases: 5. This chain's CDR3 is CASSGGLAFQYF. CDR3 nucleotides: TGTGCCAGCAGCGGGGGACTAGCGTTTCAGTATTTT.

The CDR3 coding sequence is TGTGCCAGCAGCCCCGGGACAGGGGATCAAGAGACCCAGTACTTC. This codes for CASSPGTGDQETQYF. The rearrangement links TRBV3-1 (or the pseudogene TRBV3-2) to TRBJ2-5; TRBD1 agrees at 10 bases. The CDR3 is made up of 15 amino acids. Germline V gene sequence: CDR1 LGHDT, CDR2 YNNKEL (reference sequence). The ends lost 4 bases at V and 2 bases at J; junction bases unmatched: 4.

This clone appeared once. The rearrangement joins TRBV19 to TRBJ2-7, with TRBD2 identical over 7 bases. Germline CDR1 reads LNHDA; CDR2 reads SQIVND (reference sequence). Trimming removed 1 base from V and 2 bases from J; junction bases left unmatched: 14. The CDR3 sequence is 18 residues long. The chain's CDR3 is CASSIGVSGAPGPYEQYF. Here the CDR3 DNA reads TGTGCCAGTAGTATAGGGGTGAGCGGGGCCCCGGGACCCTACGAGCAGTACTTC.

This chain joins TRBV11-2 and TRBJ1-1; D is undetermined. The CDR3 is 15 residues long. The V gene's germline CDR1 is SGHAT and CDR2 FQNNGV. Trimming cost V 0 bases and J 3 bases, with 11 bases left between them. CDR3 amino acids: CASSLDRRWHTEAFF. CDR3 nucleotides: TGTGCCAGCAGCTTAGACCGCAGGTGGCACACTGAAGCTTTCTTT.

The chain is built from TRBV6-5 and TRBJ2-7; 9 bases agree with TRBD1. The germline CDR1 and CDR2 sequences are MNHEY and SVGAGI. V shed 6 bases and J 7 bases; nucleotides not matched to a gene: 10. This CDR3 comprises 14 residues. As DNA, the CDR3 is TGTGCCAGCAGCGGGACAGGGAGGTTGAGGGAGCAGTACTTC. Residues: CASSGTGRLREQYF.

The V call is TRBV7-2, the J call TRBJ2-5; D uncertain. The CDR3 runs to 12 residues. Per germline, CDR1 SGHTA and CDR2 FQGNSA. V was shortened by 4 bases and J by 5 bases, with 8 bases between the two germline ends. The DNA for the CDR3 is TGTGCCAGCAGCTCCTCTAGGGAGACCCAGTACTTC. This sequence encodes CASSSSRETQYF.

This sequence joins TRBV11-2 and TRBJ2-6; 8 nucleotides match TRBD1. Germline V CDR1 and CDR2: SGHAT, FQNNGV. Trimming at V came to 10 bases and at J to 1 base, leaving 12 bases not matched to a gene. This CDR3 has 17 residues. This CDR3 reads CATKSNRGLSGANVLTF. The CDR3 nucleotides read TGTGCCACCAAATCGAACAGGGGGTTATCTGGGGCCAACGTCCTGACTTTC.

The chain has TRBV12-3 or TRBV12-4 and TRBJ1-5; no reliable D call. The CDR3 sequence is 12 residues long. Trimming shortened V by 7 bases and J by 7 bases, and 11 bases separated the two germline ends. The DNA of the CDR3 is TGTGCCAGCACCGTCAGTGTGCAGCCCCAGCATTTT. Protein product: CASTVSVQPQHF.